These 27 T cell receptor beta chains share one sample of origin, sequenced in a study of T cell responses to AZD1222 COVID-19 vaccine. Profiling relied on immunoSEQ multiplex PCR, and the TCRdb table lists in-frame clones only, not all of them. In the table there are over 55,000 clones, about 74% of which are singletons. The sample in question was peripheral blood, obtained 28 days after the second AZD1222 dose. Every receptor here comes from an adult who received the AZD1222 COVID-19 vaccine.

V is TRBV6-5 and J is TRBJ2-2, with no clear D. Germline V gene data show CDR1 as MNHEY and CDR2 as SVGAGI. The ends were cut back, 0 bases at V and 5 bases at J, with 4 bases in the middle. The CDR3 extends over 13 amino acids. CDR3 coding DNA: TGTGCCAGCAGTTACTCAGGGACCGGGGAGCTGTTTTTT. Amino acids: CASSYSGTGELFF.

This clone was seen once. The CDR3, as DNA: TGTGCCAGCAACCGGCGGGGGCGCACCACAGATACGCAGTATTTT. Protein: CASNRRGRTTDTQYF. This rearrangement joins TRBV2 to TRBJ2-3, with D perhaps TRBD2 (7 bases). The germline V and J ends were trimmed by 7 bases and 2 bases, with 16 bases remaining between them. The CDR3 covers 15 residues. CDR1 is SNHLY and CDR2 is FYNNEI in the germline V gene.

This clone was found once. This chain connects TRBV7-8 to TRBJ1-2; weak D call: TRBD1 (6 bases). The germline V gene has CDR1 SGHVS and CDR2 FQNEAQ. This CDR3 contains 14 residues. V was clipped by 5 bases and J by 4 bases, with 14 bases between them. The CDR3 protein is CASSRGQPIYGYTF. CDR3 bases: TGTGCCAGCAGCAGAGGACAGCCCATCTATGGCTACACCTTC.

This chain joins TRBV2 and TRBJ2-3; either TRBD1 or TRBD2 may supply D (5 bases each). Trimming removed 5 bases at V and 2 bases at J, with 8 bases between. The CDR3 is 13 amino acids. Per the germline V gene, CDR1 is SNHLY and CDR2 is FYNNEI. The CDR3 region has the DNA TGTGCCAGCAGTCGGGACCACACAGATACGCAGTATTTT. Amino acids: CASSRDHTDTQYF. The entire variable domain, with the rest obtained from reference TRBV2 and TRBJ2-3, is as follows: EPEVTQTPSHQVTQMGQEVILRCVPISNHLYFYWYRQILGQKVEFLVSFYNNEISEKSEIFDDQFSVERPDGSNFTLKIRSTKLEDSAMYFCASSRDHTDTQYFGPGTRLTVL.

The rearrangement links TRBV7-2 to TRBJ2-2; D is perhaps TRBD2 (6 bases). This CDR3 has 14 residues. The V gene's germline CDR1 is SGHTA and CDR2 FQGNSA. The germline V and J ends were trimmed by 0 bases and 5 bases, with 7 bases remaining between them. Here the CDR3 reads CASSLAEGTGELFF. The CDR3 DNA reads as TGTGCCAGCAGCTTAGCGGAGGGAACCGGGGAGCTGTTTTTT.

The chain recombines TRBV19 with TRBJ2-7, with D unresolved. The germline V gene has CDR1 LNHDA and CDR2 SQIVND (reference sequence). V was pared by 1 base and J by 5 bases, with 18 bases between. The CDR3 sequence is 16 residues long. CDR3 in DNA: TGTGCCAGTAGTATAGTTTTTGCCGGAACAGATAACGAGCAGTACTTC. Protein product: CASSIVFAGTDNEQYF.

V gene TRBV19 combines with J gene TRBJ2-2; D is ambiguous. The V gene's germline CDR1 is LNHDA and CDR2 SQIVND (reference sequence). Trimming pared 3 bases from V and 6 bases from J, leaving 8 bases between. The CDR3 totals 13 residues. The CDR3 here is CASSIRFPGELFF. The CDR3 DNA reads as TGTGCCAGTAGTATTAGGTTCCCCGGGGAGCTGTTTTTT.

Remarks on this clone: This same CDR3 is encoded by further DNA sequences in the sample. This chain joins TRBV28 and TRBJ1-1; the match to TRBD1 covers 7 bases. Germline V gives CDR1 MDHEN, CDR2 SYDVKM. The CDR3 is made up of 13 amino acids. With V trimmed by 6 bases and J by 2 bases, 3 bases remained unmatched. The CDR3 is CASRRQGNTEAFF. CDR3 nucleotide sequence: TGTGCCAGCAGGAGACAGGGTAACACTGAAGCTTTCTTT.

As DNA, the CDR3 is TGTGCCAGCAGCCCCCTAGCGGGGCCCGCCTACGAGCAGTACTTC. Translating gives CASSPLAGPAYEQYF. This sequence joins TRBV6-5 and TRBJ2-7, with 9 bases matching TRBD2. CDR1 and CDR2 (germline): MNHEY, SVGAGI. CDR3 length: 15 residues. The V segment lost 6 bases and the J segment 2 bases; nucleotides outside the gene matches: 8.

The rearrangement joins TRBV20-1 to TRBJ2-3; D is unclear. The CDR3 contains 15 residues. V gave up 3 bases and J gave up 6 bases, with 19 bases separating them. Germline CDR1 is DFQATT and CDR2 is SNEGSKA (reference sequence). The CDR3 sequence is CSASVLVPSGDTQYF. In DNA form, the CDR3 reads TGCAGTGCTAGTGTGCTAGTTCCCTCTGGGGATACGCAGTATTTT.

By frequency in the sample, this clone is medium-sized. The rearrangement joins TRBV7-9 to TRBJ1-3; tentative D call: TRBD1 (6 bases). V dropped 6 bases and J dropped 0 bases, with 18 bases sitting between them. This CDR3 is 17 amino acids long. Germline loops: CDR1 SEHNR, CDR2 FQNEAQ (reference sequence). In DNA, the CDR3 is TGTGCCAGCAGGGGGAAACAGGGAGCCATCTCTGGAAACACCATATATTTT. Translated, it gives CASRGKQGAISGNTIYF. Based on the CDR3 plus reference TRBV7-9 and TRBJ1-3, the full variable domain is DTGVSQNPRHKITKRGQNVTFRCDPISEHNRLYWYRQTLGQGPEFLTYFQNEAQLEKSRLLSDRFSAERPKGSFSTLEIQRTEQGDSAMYLCASRGKQGAISGNTIYFGEGSWLTVV.

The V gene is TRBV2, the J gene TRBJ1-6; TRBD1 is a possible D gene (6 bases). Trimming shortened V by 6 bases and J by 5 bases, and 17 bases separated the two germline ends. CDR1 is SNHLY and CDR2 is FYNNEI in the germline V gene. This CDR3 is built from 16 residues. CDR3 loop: CASSPARTANNSPLHF. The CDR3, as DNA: TGTGCCAGCAGCCCCGCCAGGACAGCAAATAATTCACCCCTCCACTTT.

CDR3 amino acids: CASTRGPPHGYTF. The DNA of the CDR3 is TGTGCCAGCACTAGGGGACCCCCCCATGGCTACACCTTC. The rearrangement joins TRBV28 to TRBJ1-2; a weak D match, TRBD1 (5 bases). Germline values: CDR1 MDHEN, CDR2 SYDVKM. The CDR3 spans 13 residues. The V and J ends lost 7 bases and 6 bases respectively, with 15 bases between them.

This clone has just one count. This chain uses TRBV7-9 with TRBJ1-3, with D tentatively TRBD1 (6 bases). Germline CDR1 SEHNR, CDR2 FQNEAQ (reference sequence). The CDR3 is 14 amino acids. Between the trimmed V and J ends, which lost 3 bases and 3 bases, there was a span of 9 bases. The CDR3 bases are TGTGCCAGCAGCTTTACAGGGCTTGGAAACACCATATATTTT. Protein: CASSFTGLGNTIYF.

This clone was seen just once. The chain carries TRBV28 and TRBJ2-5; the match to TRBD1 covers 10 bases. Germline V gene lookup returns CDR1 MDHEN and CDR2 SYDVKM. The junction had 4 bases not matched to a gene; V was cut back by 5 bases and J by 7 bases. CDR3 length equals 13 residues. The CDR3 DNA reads TGTGCCAGCAGTCTAGGACAGGGGGTGACCCAGTACTTC. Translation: CASSLGQGVTQYF.

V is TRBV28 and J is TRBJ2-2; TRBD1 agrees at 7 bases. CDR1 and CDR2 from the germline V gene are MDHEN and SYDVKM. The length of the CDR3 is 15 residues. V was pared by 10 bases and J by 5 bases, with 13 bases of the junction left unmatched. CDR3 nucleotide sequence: TGTGCCACCCAACTCTGGGACAGCTCAACCGGGGAGCTGTTTTTT. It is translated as CATQLWDSSTGELFF.

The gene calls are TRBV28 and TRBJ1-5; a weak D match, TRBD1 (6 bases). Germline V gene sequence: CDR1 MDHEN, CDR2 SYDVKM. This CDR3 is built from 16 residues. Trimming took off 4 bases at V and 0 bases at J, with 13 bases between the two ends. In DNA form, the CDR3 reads TGTGCCAGCAGTTATCCGGACAGTTTTAGCAATCAGCCCCAGCATTTT. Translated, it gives CASSYPDSFSNQPQHF.

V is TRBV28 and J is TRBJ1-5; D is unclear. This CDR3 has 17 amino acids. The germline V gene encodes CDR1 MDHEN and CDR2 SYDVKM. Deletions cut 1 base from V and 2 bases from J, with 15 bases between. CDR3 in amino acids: CASSLYVGVRGNQPQHF. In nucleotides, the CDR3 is TGTGCCAGCAGTTTATATGTTGGGGTTCGTGGCAATCAGCCCCAGCATTTT.

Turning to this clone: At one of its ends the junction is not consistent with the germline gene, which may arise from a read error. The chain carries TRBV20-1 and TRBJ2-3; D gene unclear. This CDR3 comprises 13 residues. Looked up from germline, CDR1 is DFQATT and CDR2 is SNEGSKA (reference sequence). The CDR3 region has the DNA TGCAGTGCTAGTAAGGCCGGCACAAATACGCAGTATTTT. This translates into CSASKAGTNTQYF.

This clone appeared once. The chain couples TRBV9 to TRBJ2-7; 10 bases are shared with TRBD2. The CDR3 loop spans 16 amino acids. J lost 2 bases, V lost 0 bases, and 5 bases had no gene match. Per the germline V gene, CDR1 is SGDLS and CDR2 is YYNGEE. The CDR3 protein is CASSVEVAGGPYEQYF. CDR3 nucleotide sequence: TGTGCCAGCAGCGTAGAGGTAGCGGGGGGCCCCTACGAGCAGTACTTC.

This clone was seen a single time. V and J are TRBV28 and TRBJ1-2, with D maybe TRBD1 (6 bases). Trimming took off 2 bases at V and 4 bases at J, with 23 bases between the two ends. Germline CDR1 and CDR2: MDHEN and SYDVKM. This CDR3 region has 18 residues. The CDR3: CASSLGFSGAIVFYGYTF. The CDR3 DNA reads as TGTGCCAGCAGTTTAGGGTTTTCGGGGGCTATAGTATTCTATGGCTACACCTTC.

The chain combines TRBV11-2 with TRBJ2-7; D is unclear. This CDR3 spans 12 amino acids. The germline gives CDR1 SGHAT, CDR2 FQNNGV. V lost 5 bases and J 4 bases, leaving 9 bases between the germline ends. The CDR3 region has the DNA TGTGCCAGCAGCATTCCCCTATACGAGCAGTACTTC. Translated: CASSIPLYEQYF.

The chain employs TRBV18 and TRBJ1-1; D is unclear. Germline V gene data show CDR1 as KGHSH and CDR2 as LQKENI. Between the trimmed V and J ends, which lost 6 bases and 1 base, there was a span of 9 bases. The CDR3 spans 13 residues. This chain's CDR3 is CASSFGENTEAFF. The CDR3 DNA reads TGTGCCAGCTCCTTCGGGGAGAACACTGAAGCTTTCTTT. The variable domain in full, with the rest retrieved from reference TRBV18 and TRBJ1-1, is NAGVMQNPRHLVRRRGQEARLRCSPMKGHSHVYWYRQLPEEGLKFMVYLQKENIIDESGMPKERFSAEFPKEGPSILRIQQVVRGDSAAYFCASSFGENTEAFFGQGTRLTVV.

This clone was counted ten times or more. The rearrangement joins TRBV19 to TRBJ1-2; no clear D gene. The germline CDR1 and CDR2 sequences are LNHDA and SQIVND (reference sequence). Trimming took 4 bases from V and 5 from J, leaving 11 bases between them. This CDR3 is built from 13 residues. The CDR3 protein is CASSTGDLYGYTF. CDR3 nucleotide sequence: TGTGCCAGTAGTACAGGAGACTTATATGGCTACACCTTC.

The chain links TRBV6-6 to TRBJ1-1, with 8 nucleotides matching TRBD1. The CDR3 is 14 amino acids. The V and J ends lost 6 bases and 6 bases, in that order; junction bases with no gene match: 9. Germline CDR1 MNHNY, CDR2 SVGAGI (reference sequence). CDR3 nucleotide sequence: TGTGCCAGCAGATTCCAGGGGGCTGTTGCTGAAGCTTTCTTT. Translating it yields CASRFQGAVAEAFF.

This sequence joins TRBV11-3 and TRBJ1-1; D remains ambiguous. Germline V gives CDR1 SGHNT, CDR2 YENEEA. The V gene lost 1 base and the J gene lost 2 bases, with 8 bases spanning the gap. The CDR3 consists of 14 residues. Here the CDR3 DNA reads TGTGCCAGCAGCTTAGGTGGCAAAAACACTGAAGCTTTCTTT. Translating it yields CASSLGGKNTEAFF.

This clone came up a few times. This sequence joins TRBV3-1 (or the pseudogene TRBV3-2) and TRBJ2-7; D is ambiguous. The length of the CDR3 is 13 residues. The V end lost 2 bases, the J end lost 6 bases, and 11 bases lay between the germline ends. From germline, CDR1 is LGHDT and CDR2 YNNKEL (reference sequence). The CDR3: CASSQLTRPEQYF. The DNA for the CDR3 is TGTGCCAGCAGCCAACTGACAAGACCCGAGCAGTACTTC.